Below, 21 T cell receptor beta chains from the same sample are listed, as sequenced in a study of beta chain features in type 1 diabetes. The study, taken as a whole, reports: Type 1 diabetes patients had moderately but significantly shorter TCRB CDR3s in all four CD4+ subsets.

Expressed TCRB transcripts were sequenced because the isolated RNA had all been reverse transcribed beforehand. Profiled with immunoSEQ multiplex PCR; TCRdb holds only in-frame clones, not every one. The table records roughly 280,000 clones, approximately 24% of them present only once. No antigens are known for them. The sequenced material came from naive CD4+ T cells from blood. These receptors were taken from a woman aged 25-40 years with type 1 diabetes.

The V gene is TRBV5-1, the J gene TRBJ2-7; D not certain. Germline CDR1 is SGHRS and CDR2 is YFSETQ. The CDR3 totals 15 residues. V was pared by 1 base and J by 2 bases, with 13 bases between. CDR3 protein: CASSLLTGNTYEQYF. The CDR3 coding sequence is TGCGCCAGCAGCTTGCTGACGGGTAATACCTACGAGCAGTACTTC.

There are a few counts of this clone. The chain links TRBV29-1 to TRBJ2-1; 13 positions match TRBD2. The junction had 3 bases not matched to a gene; V was cut back by 7 bases and J by 3 bases. Germline V gives CDR1 SQVTM, CDR2 ANQGSEA. This CDR3 is 14 amino acids long. The CDR3 loop reads CSAGLAGDYNEQFF. The CDR3 region has the DNA TGCAGCGCAGGACTAGCGGGGGACTACAATGAGCAGTTCTTC.

This clone was picked up a small number of times. V gene TRBV7-9 combines with J gene TRBJ2-7, with TRBD1 identical over 7 bases. Losses at the gene ends were 3 bases for V and 0 bases for J; bases not matched to a gene: 5. The CDR3 loop spans 15 amino acids. The germline gives CDR1 SEHNR, CDR2 FQNEAQ (reference sequence). CDR3: CASSFWTGLSYEQYF. The CDR3 coding sequence is TGTGCCAGCAGCTTCTGGACAGGACTCTCCTACGAGCAGTACTTC.

V usage is TRBV2 and J usage is TRBJ2-3, with D possibly matching TRBD2 (5 bases). V was cut by 4 bases and J by 3 bases, with 14 bases left in between. The germline V gene encodes CDR1 SNHLY and CDR2 FYNNEI. This CDR3 spans 15 amino acids. CDR3: CASSVLSGKTDTQYF. The CDR3 nucleotides are TGTGCCAGCAGTGTACTGTCGGGGAAAACAGATACGCAGTATTTT.

The V and J genes are TRBV4-1 and TRBJ1-2; 9 bases are shared with TRBD1. The CDR3 extends over 15 amino acids. Looked up from germline, CDR1 is MGHRA and CDR2 is YSYEKL. With V trimmed by 2 bases and J by 6 bases, 7 bases remained unmatched. CDR3 region: CASSQPKTGGHGYTF. In DNA, the CDR3 is TGCGCCAGCAGCCAACCCAAGACAGGGGGTCATGGCTACACCTTC.

This clone showed up just once. The rearrangement uses TRBV15 and TRBJ1-2; 7 bases align to TRBD1. Germline CDR1 reads LNHNV; CDR2 reads YYDKDF (reference sequence). V shed 0 bases and J 5 bases; nucleotides not matched to a gene: 12. This CDR3 has 17 residues. The CDR3 region has the DNA TGTGCCACCAGCAGAGATAAACAGGGGTTTATCCATTATGGCTACACCTTC. Its protein product is CATSRDKQGFIHYGYTF.

A few counts support this clone. The CDR3 coding sequence is TGTGCCAGCAGTTTTCGAGGGACAGGCGGCTACGAGCAGTACTTC. This codes for CASSFRGTGGYEQYF. The chain links TRBV6-5 to TRBJ2-7; the match to TRBD1 covers 8 bases. V was pared by 4 bases and J by 3 bases, with 8 bases of the junction left unmatched. Germline CDR1 MNHEY, CDR2 SVGAGI. The CDR3 is 15 amino acids.

Only a few counts were recorded for this clone. J is TRBJ2-1 and V is TRBV15; 7 bases line up with TRBD2. The CDR3 length is 18 residues. From germline, CDR1 is LNHNV and CDR2 YYDKDF (reference sequence). J gave up 8 bases and V 1 base, and 17 bases lay outside the gene matches. DNA for the CDR3: TGTGCCACCAGCAGAGCGCGAACGGATAGCGGGTGGGACGATGAGCAGTTCTTC. It is translated as CATSRARTDSGWDDEQFF.

The chain uses TRBV6-5 and TRBJ2-6; D might be TRBD1 (6 bases). The CDR3 contains 14 residues. Germline V gene lookup returns CDR1 MNHEY and CDR2 SVGAGI. V lost 5 bases, J lost 3 bases, and 8 bases lay in between. CDR3 DNA: TGTGCCAGCAGTCAGGGGAGTGGGGCCAACGTCCTGACTTTC. Its protein is CASSQGSGANVLTF.

This clone was counted between two and nine times. The chain employs TRBV10-1 and TRBJ1-2; 7 bases are shared with TRBD1. CDR3 size: 14 residues. V dropped 0 bases and J dropped 7; count of bases not matched to a gene: 5. The germline V gene encodes CDR1 WNHNN and CDR2 SYGVQD (reference sequence). This CDR3 is CASSESGQLLGYTF. CDR3 nucleotides: TGCGCCAGCAGTGAGTCGGGACAGCTCCTTGGCTACACCTTC.

This clone showed up just a few times. J is TRBJ1-1 and V is TRBV30; D unclear. Germline V gene sequence: CDR1 GTSNPN, CDR2 SVGIG (reference sequence). The CDR3 loop spans 13 amino acids. Trimming pared 3 bases from V and 3 bases from J, leaving 11 bases between. CDR3 in DNA: TGTGCCTGGAGCCCCCCGGTGGACACTGAAGCTTTCTTT. It codes for CAWSPPVDTEAFF.

This clone was observed a few times. This CDR3 reads CASSILAGTGLNQPQHF. The CDR3 region has the DNA TGTGCCAGTAGTATACTCGCCGGGACAGGGCTCAATCAGCCCCAGCATTTT. V gene TRBV19 combines with J gene TRBJ1-5; 9 nucleotides match TRBD1. Germline CDR1 LNHDA, CDR2 SQIVND (reference sequence). The CDR3 extends over 17 amino acids. V lost 2 bases to trimming and J lost 3 bases; unmatched junction nucleotides: 8.

CDR3 nucleotides: TGTGCCAGCAGAACACAGGGCCAAGAGACCCAGTACTTC. It codes for CASRTQGQETQYF. J is TRBJ2-5 and V is TRBV28, with a weak D call TRBD1 (6 bases). V lost 6 bases to trimming and J lost 1 base, with 9 bases between them. Germline-derived CDR1 and CDR2 are MDHEN and SYDVKM. The CDR3 length is 13 residues.

The sample holds a few counts of this clone. The V call is TRBV2, the J call TRBJ2-1; D perhaps matches TRBD1 (6 bases). CDR1 and CDR2 from the germline V gene are SNHLY and FYNNEI. Trimming pared 6 bases from V and 9 bases from J, leaving 18 bases between. This CDR3 has 14 amino acids. The CDR3 region has the DNA TGTGCCAGCAGACTCAGGGGTTCCAGCGGTGAGCAGTTCTTC. Amino acid sequence: CASRLRGSSGEQFF.

A few counts support this clone. The chain carries TRBV5-4 and TRBJ2-3; D might be TRBD1 (5 bases). The germline V gene encodes CDR1 SGHNT and CDR2 YYREEE (reference sequence). V dropped 4 bases and J dropped 6 bases, with 15 bases sitting between them. The CDR3 is 14 residues long. CDR3 residues: CASSPTDWRDTQYF. DNA of the CDR3: TGTGCCAGCAGCCCGACAGACTGGCGCGATACGCAGTATTTT.

This clone was seen a handful of times. The V and J genes are TRBV4-1 and TRBJ2-2; 8 bases line up with TRBD1. With V trimmed by 1 base and J by 7 bases, 8 bases remained unmatched. Germline V gives CDR1 MGHRA, CDR2 YSYEKL. The CDR3 has 16 amino acids. CDR3 residues: CASSQGQGALVGELFF. As DNA, the CDR3 is TGCGCCAGCAGCCAAGGTCAGGGGGCGCTGGTCGGGGAGCTGTTTTTT.

Only a few counts were recorded for this clone. The chain recombines TRBV5-1 with TRBJ1-1; the D is unclear. The V gene lost 5 bases and the J gene lost 0 bases, with 11 bases spanning the gap. Germline values: CDR1 SGHRS, CDR2 YFSETQ. This CDR3 has 14 amino acids. CDR3 sequence (DNA): TGCGCCAGCAGTAGTTGGGAGATGAACACTGAAGCTTTCTTT. Protein sequence: CASSSWEMNTEAFF.

V and J are TRBV18 and TRBJ2-1, with D possibly TRBD2 on 5 matching bases. The germline CDR1 and CDR2 sequences are KGHSH and LQKENI. The CDR3 totals 17 residues. V was pared by 3 bases and J by 4 bases, with 19 bases between. The CDR3 DNA reads as TGTGCCAGCTCACCGACTATGGAGCCGCGGCCTTACAATGAGCAGTTCTTC. It is translated as CASSPTMEPRPYNEQFF.

This chain connects TRBV5-4 to TRBJ2-1; 8 bases map to TRBD2. The trim removed 4 bases at V and 4 bases at J, leaving 16 bases unmatched. Germline V gives CDR1 SGHNT, CDR2 YYREEE (reference sequence). The CDR3 is made up of 18 amino acids. The DNA for the CDR3 is TGTGCCAGCAGCCCGGGGGGGGATCCAGCGGGATTTTACAATGAGCAGTTCTTC. Its protein is CASSPGGDPAGFYNEQFF.

The chain is built from TRBV5-1 and TRBJ2-5; 9 nucleotides agree with TRBD1. The CDR3 extends over 16 amino acids. The ends lost 0 bases at V and 5 bases at J; junction bases unmatched: 8. Germline V gene data show CDR1 as SGHRS and CDR2 as YFSETQ. Written as DNA, the CDR3 is TGCGCCAGCAGCTTGGACTACAGGGGGCGCGGGGAGACCCAGTACTTC. Translated: CASSLDYRGRGETQYF. Together with reference TRBV5-1 and TRBJ2-5, the CDR3 gives the full variable domain: KAGVTQTPRYLIKTRGQQVTLSCSPISGHRSVSWYQQTPGQGLQFLFEYFSETQRNKGNFPGRFSGRQFSNSRSEMNVSTLELGDSALYLCASSLDYRGRGETQYFGPGTRLLVL.

This chain joins TRBV4-2 and TRBJ2-1, with TRBD2 identical over 9 bases. The germline CDR1 and CDR2 sequences are LGHNA and YNFKEQ. There are 15 residues in the CDR3. The V segment lost 7 bases and the J segment 4 bases; nucleotides outside the gene matches: 8. The CDR3 loop reads CASNREAGGYNEQFF. DNA of the CDR3: TGTGCCAGCAATCGGGAAGCGGGAGGATACAATGAGCAGTTCTTC.